This T cell receptor beta chain was observed in a study of T cell changes during pregnancy in multiple sclerosis. Data came from immunoSEQ multiplex PCR; TCRdb stores just in-frame clones and leaves some out. The sample consists of tens of thousands of clones, 90% to 95% of them appearing once. Trimming took off 5 bases at V and 1 base at J, with 13 bases between the two ends. The CDR3 length is 15 residues. In germline, CDR1 is SGHRS, CDR2 YFSETQ. The source was peripheral blood, collected before pregnancy. This clonotype originated in a female donor with multiple sclerosis, enrolled in a pregnancy study. The rearrangement joins TRBV5-1 to TRBJ2-1; the D gene is possibly TRBD2 (5 bases). The CDR3 DNA is TGCGCCAGCAGATTAGCACTAGGATCCTACAATGAGCAGTTCTTC. This codes for CASRLALGSYNEQFF.